This T cell receptor (beta chain) is from a study of human thymus T cells. Only in-frame clones appear in the TCRdb table, and some are missing; sequencing was by immunoSEQ multiplex PCR. The sample has some 40,000 clones, 94% seen once. The germline V gene encodes CDR1 MRHNA and CDR2 SNTAGT. This CDR3 contains 21 residues. Trimming cost V 0 bases and J 2 bases; bases outside gene matches: 17. Blood DNA came from all available leukocytes, not a fixed cell number. The receptor comes from a boy younger than two with a congenital heart defect but otherwise immunologically healthy. The V and J genes are TRBV6-4 and TRBJ2-3; 10 bases agree with TRBD2. The sample consisted of blood. The DNA for the CDR3 is TGTGCCAGCAGTGACTCGCTGCTAGCGGGGGACCTCATTACCATCACAGATACGCAGTATTTT. It yields the protein CASSDSLLAGDLITITDTQYF.